These 19 T cell receptor beta chains share one sample of origin, sequenced in a study of T-cell reconstitution after alpha-beta-depleted transplantation in children. Unique molecular identifiers were used to barcode this TCRbeta library. Each CDR3 protein is one row after TCRdb ran MiXCR on the PCR reads. The data contain fewer than 550,000 distinct CDR3 sequences, about an eighth of them seen just once; the ten biggest clones take up around 15%. Sample: PBMCs, mostly from graft donor cells, taken 180 days after TCRalphabeta/CD19-depleted stem cell transplant. These receptors came from a female patient between 2 and 10 years old who had a stem cell transplant for aplastic anemia, so the T cells may come from the graft donor.

The chain carries TRBV12-3 or TRBV12-4 and TRBJ1-1, with TRBD1 matching over 10 bases. This CDR3 is 13 amino acids long. V was pared by 6 bases and J by 7 bases, with 5 bases of the junction left unmatched. The CDR3 loop reads CASRIRDRGEAFF. The CDR3 DNA sequence: TGTGCCAGCAGAATCCGGGACAGGGGTGAAGCTTTCTTT.

The rearrangement uses TRBV27 and TRBJ2-3, with TRBD2 matching over 8 bases. The J segment lost 9 bases and the V segment lost 3 bases, leaving 11 bases of the junction unmatched. The CDR3 is 15 amino acids. Germline lookup yields CDR1 MNHEY and CDR2 SMNVEV (reference sequence). The CDR3 protein is CASSFDGRALWTQYF. CDR3 in DNA: TGTGCCAGCAGTTTTGACGGGAGGGCCTTATGGACGCAGTATTTT.

This clonotype was found many times. The chain couples TRBV11-2 to TRBJ2-1; the D is unclear. V shed 1 base and J shed 10 bases, with 11 bases lying between them. This CDR3 region has 13 residues. Germline V gene data show CDR1 as SGHAT and CDR2 as FQNNGV. CDR3 coding DNA: TGTGCCAGCAGCTTAGGAACGAGCAAGGAGCAGTTCTTC. The encoded protein is CASSLGTSKEQFF. The whole variable domain, remainder taken from reference TRBV11-2 and TRBJ2-1, is EAGVAQSPRYKIIEKRQSVAFWCNPISGHATLYWYQQILGQGPKLLIQFQNNGVVDDSQLPKDRFSAERLKGVDSTLKIQPAKLEDSAVYLCASSLGTSKEQFFGPGTRLTVL.

This clonotype has a handful of counts. The chain carries TRBV25-1 and TRBJ2-3; 9 bases are a match to TRBD2. The J segment lost 9 bases and the V segment lost 1 base, leaving 11 bases of the junction unmatched. Germline CDR1 is MGHDK and CDR2 is SYGVNS. The length of the CDR3 is 16 residues. The CDR3 nucleotides are TGTGCCAGCAGTGAATCGGCGGGAGGGCCATTCGCGACGCAGTATTTT. Amino acids: CASSESAGGPFATQYF.

This clonotype was seen more than once but under ten times. The chain recombines TRBV20-1 with TRBJ1-6; 7 bases match TRBD1. V gave up 0 bases and J gave up 10 bases; unmatched junction bases: 6. Germline lookup yields CDR1 DFQATT and CDR2 SNEGSKA (reference sequence). The CDR3 is made up of 14 amino acids. The CDR3 loop reads CSARDDRESSPLHF. DNA for the CDR3: TGCAGTGCTAGAGACGACAGGGAAAGCTCACCCCTCCACTTT.

The chain links TRBV20-1 to TRBJ2-2; 11 bases match TRBD2. CDR3 length: 14 residues. Germline CDR1 and CDR2: DFQATT and SNEGSKA (reference sequence). After removal of 4 bases from V and 6 bases from J, the junction contained 4 bases not matched to a gene. The CDR3 coding sequence is TGCAGTGCTATAGCGGGAGGGCCTTCCGGGGAGCTGTTTTTT. Amino acids: CSAIAGGPSGELFF.

The rearrangement uses TRBV7-2 and TRBJ2-7; 7 positions match TRBD2. Germline CDR1 is SGHTA and CDR2 is FQGNSA. The CDR3 is 15 amino acids. After removal of 1 base from V and 8 bases from J, the junction contained 11 bases not matched to a gene. CDR3 loop: CASSLGASGIHKQYF. CDR3 nucleotides: TGTGCCAGCAGCTTAGGGGCTAGCGGTATACACAAGCAGTACTTC. The entire variable domain, with the rest obtained from reference TRBV7-2 and TRBJ2-7, is as follows: GAGVSQSPSNKVTEKGKDVELRCDPISGHTALYWYRQSLGQGLEFLIYFQGNSAPDKSGLPSDRFSAERTGGSVSTLTIQRTQQEDSAVYLCASSLGASGIHKQYFGPGTRLTVT.

This clonotype came up a few times. V and J are TRBV28 and TRBJ2-1; the D gene could be TRBD1 or TRBD2 (5 bases each). Germline CDR1 is MDHEN and CDR2 is SYDVKM. The CDR3 is 14 residues long. V lost 4 bases to trimming and J lost 1 base, with 8 bases between them. The CDR3 protein is CASSSWGSYNEQFF. The CDR3, as DNA: TGTGCCAGCAGTTCCTGGGGGTCCTACAATGAGCAGTTCTTC. The full variable domain, rest sourced from reference TRBV28 and TRBJ2-1, is DVKVTQSSRYLVKRTGEKVFLECVQDMDHENMFWYRQDPGLGLRLIYFSYDVKMKEKGDIPEGYSVSREKKERFSLILESASTNQTSMYLCASSSWGSYNEQFFGPGTRLTVL.

This clonotype was recorded a few times. V and J are TRBV14 and TRBJ2-4; 7 bases match TRBD1. Looked up from germline, CDR1 is SGHDN and CDR2 is FVKESK. The CDR3 loop spans 16 amino acids. V dropped 1 base and J dropped 0; count of bases not matched to a gene: 3. The CDR3, as DNA: TGTGCCAGCAGCCAAGGACAGGGCCTAGCCAAAAACATTCAGTACTTC. It is translated as CASSQGQGLAKNIQYF.

This clonotype came up many times. The V and J genes are TRBV12-3 or TRBV12-4 and TRBJ1-1, with 11 nucleotides matching TRBD1. Unmatched junction bases numbered 4, after V lost 6 bases and J lost 4 bases. CDR3 length equals 14 residues. The CDR3 nucleotides are TGTGCCAGCAGCACCGGGACAGGGGGCACTGAAGCTTTCTTT. This encodes CASSTGTGGTEAFF.

This clonotype occurred a few times. The CDR3 DNA sequence: TGTGCCAGCAGTTCTGACAGGAAAGCGGATAACACCGGGGAGCTGTTTTTT. It translates to CASSSDRKADNTGELFF. The chain couples TRBV28 to TRBJ2-2; D is perhaps TRBD1 (6 bases). Germline V CDR1 and CDR2: MDHEN, SYDVKM. The length of the CDR3 is 17 residues. Trimming left V 4 bases short and J 2 bases short, with 17 bases between.

This chain links TRBV21-1 with TRBJ2-5; the table's TRBD2 call for D was not verified on the DNA. TRBV21-1 is a recognized pseudogene. The CDR3 is 14 residues long. The DNA for the CDR3 is TGTGCCAGTGGGACTAGCGGATTCCAAGAGACCCAGTACTTC. It encodes CASGTSGFQETQYF.

This sequence joins TRBV25-1 and TRBJ2-1, with a tentative D call TRBD2 (5 bases). The CDR3 spans 12 residues. The V and J ends lost 9 bases and 8 bases respectively, with 14 bases between them. The germline CDR1 and CDR2 sequences are MGHDK and SYGVNS. The CDR3 sequence: CASETRRDEQFF. In nucleotides, the CDR3 is TGTGCCAGTGAAACTAGGCGGGATGAGCAGTTCTTC.

This clonotype was found a few times. V and J are TRBV12-3 or TRBV12-4 and TRBJ2-1; a weak D match, TRBD1 (6 bases). V lost 2 bases and J 15 bases, leaving 14 bases between the germline ends. The CDR3 sequence is 12 residues long. CDR3 sequence: CASSLHTGQRFF. The CDR3 region has the DNA TGTGCCAGCAGTTTACATACCGGACAGCGGTTCTTC.

This chain uses TRBV7-8 with TRBJ1-2, with D tentatively TRBD1 (6 bases). With 5 bases removed from V and 2 bases from J, the gap between germline ends came to 15 bases. The germline V gene encodes CDR1 SGHVS and CDR2 FQNEAQ. The CDR3 runs to 15 residues. The DNA for the CDR3 is TGTGCCAGCAGCACCAGACGAGGGGGAAACTATGGCTACACCTTC. Translation: CASSTRRGGNYGYTF.

The V and J genes are TRBV7-3 and TRBJ2-5, with D tentatively TRBD1 (6 bases). Germline CDR1 and CDR2: SGHTA and FQGTGA. The CDR3 consists of 13 residues. Trimming took 0 bases from V and 7 from J, leaving 9 bases between them. The CDR3 coding sequence is TGTGCCAGCAGCTTAACGCTCAGGGGGACCCAGTACTTC. Protein: CASSLTLRGTQYF.

This clonotype appeared many times. The CDR3 spells CASSTPPGLAGEDEQYV. DNA of the CDR3: TGTGCCAGCAGTACGCCCCCGGGACTAGCGGGAGAAGACGAGCAGTACGTC. This chain links TRBV28 with TRBJ2-7; 14 nucleotides match TRBD2. This CDR3 is built from 17 residues. After removal of 5 bases from V and 5 bases from J, the junction contained 11 bases not matched to a gene. Looked up from germline, CDR1 is MDHEN and CDR2 is SYDVKM.

The rearrangement links TRBV27 to TRBJ2-7, with 7 bases that match TRBD2. V dropped 1 base and J dropped 6; count of bases not matched to a gene: 9. The CDR3 covers 15 residues. From germline, CDR1 is MNHEY and CDR2 SMNVEV (reference sequence). DNA of the CDR3: TGTGCCAGCAGTTTATGTCCAGCGGGAAAGTGCGAGCAGTACTTC. Its protein is CASSLCPAGKCEQYF.

The V and J genes are TRBV4-3 and TRBJ2-2; unclear D gene. The germline CDR1 and CDR2 sequences are LGHNA and YSLEER. This CDR3 spans 15 amino acids. V was trimmed by 1 base and J by 3 bases, leaving 9 bases between them. CDR3 DNA: TGCGCCAGCAGCCAAGCAGACGGTCACACCGGGGAGCTGTTTTTT. This sequence encodes CASSQADGHTGELFF.